This T cell receptor (beta chain) derives from a study of T cell repertoires in cytomegalovirus infection. Study-wide background: Alongside well-studied HLA-B-restricted CMV epitopes, recently identified HLA-C-restricted CMV epitopes were also used. CMV infection and matching HLA type were both indicated by public TCR beta signatures. General study points: Dominating the ex vivo response were HLA-C-restricted CMV-specific TCR beta clonotypes.

TCRdb processed the reads anew with MiXCR; each CDR3 protein has one entry. The sample holds around 900,000 distinct CDR3 sequences, approximately 30% seen once. With regard to this clonotype: The antigen is not known.

Germline CDR1 reads DFQATT; CDR2 reads SNEGSKA (reference sequence). This CDR3 comprises 11 residues. Trimming shortened V by 5 bases and J by 4 bases, and 6 bases separated the two germline ends. The sample here was cultured CD8+ T cells from PBMCs, taken from culture after CMV antigen stimulation. The chain couples TRBV20-1 to TRBJ2-1; D gene uncertain. The receptor was derived from a human donor in good health (CMV status not recorded). Some clones in this sample may be carry-over from other donors' samples. As DNA, the CDR3 is TGCAGTGCTTCACATTACAATGAGCAGTTCTTC. Translating gives CSASHYNEQFF.